This is a list of T cell receptor beta chains from one sample in a study of blood T cell repertoires in COVID-19. Assay: immunoSEQ multiplex PCR; the TCRdb copy retains only in-frame clones and omits some. Of about 180,000 clones detected, over 70% appear once; the ten largest clones hold under 3%. Sequenced input: peripheral blood. All receptors come from a woman aged 55-75 years with acute or convalescent COVID-19. The CDR3 runs from the conserved cysteine through the conserved F or W. Each record gives: J gene, V gene, clone size, D gene, CDR3 DNA, CDR3 protein. The D gene is left open where the match is weak. Clone size is stated in some rows and not others, as once, few, many or a class when expanded.

>TRBJ1-2|TRBV19|-|TRBD1
TGTGCCAGTAGACGTTCCTCAGGGGGGCCTTATGGCTACACCTTC
CASRRSSGGPYGYTF
>TRBJ2-4|TRBV9|-|TRBD2
TGTGCCAGCAGCGTAGAAGCTAGCGGGGGGGCCGGGGCCAAAAACATTCAGTACTTC
CASSVEASGGAGAKNIQYF
>TRBJ1-3|TRBV3-1/TRBV3-2|-|-
TGTGCCAGCAGCCCCCGCTCTGGAAACACCATATATTTT
CASSPRSGNTIYF
>TRBJ2-7|TRBV7-9|-|TRBD1
TGTGCCAGCAGTCGACAGGGTTACGAGCAGTACTTC
CASSRQGYEQYF
>TRBJ1-2|TRBV11-2|once|TRBD1
TGTGCCAGCAGCTTAGAAACAGGGGGCTTTGGCTACACCTTC
CASSLETGGFGYTF
>TRBJ2-7|TRBV20-1|-|-
TGCAGTGCCCCCGGGTCCGAGCAGTACTTC
CSAPGSEQYF
>TRBJ1-6|TRBV5-6|-|-
TGTGCCAGCAGCGGGAGGGTCGCAGGGCGTGGGAATTCACCCCTCCACTTT
CASSGRVAGRGNSPLHF
>TRBJ2-6|TRBV3-1/TRBV3-2|-|TRBD1
TGTGCCAGCAGCCAAGAGTCAGACAGGGATAGTCTGTGGGCCAACGTCCTGACTTTC
CASSQESDRDSLWANVLTF
>TRBJ1-4|TRBV3-1/TRBV3-2|-|TRBD1
TGTGCCAGCAGCCCCCGGGACAGGGATGAAAAACTGTTTTTT
CASSPRDRDEKLFF
>TRBJ1-5|TRBV18|-|-
TGTGCCAGCTCACCACAGCGGACCAATCAGCCCCAGCATTTT
CASSPQRTNQPQHF
>TRBJ1-4|TRBV7-9|-|TRBD1
TGTGCCAGCAGCTCCGCGAGGGACAGGGAAAAACTGTTTTTT
CASSSARDREKLFF